Listed here are 24 T cell receptor beta chains from one sample, sequenced in a study of blood T cell repertoires in COVID-19. Data came from immunoSEQ multiplex PCR; TCRdb stores just in-frame clones and leaves some out. The sample has about 210,000 clones, about 85% seen once. Sequencing was performed on peripheral blood. Receptors were obtained from a woman over 75 with COVID-19, enrolled during active disease.

The J gene is TRBJ2-5, the V gene TRBV5-1; 7 bases are a match to TRBD1. Per the germline V gene, CDR1 is SGHRS and CDR2 is YFSETQ. V was pared by 3 bases and J by 2 bases, with 7 bases of the junction left unmatched. The CDR3 is 15 residues long. The CDR3 here is CASSSTGTAQETQYF. Written as DNA, the CDR3 is TGCGCCAGCAGCTCGACCGGGACAGCGCAAGAGACCCAGTACTTC.

V is TRBV28 and J is TRBJ1-2, with TRBD1 identical over 10 bases. Trimming cost V 6 bases and J 7 bases; bases outside gene matches: 8. Looked up from germline, CDR1 is MDHEN and CDR2 is SYDVKM. The CDR3 sequence is 14 residues long. The CDR3 region has the DNA TGTGCCAGCAGCCTCTTGACAGGGGGCTCTGGCTACACCTTC. Encoded protein: CASSLLTGGSGYTF.

The rearrangement uses TRBV28 and TRBJ1-5; D might be TRBD1 (6 bases). The CDR3 has 15 residues. In germline, CDR1 is MDHEN, CDR2 SYDVKM. V was clipped by 5 bases and J by 7 bases, with 18 bases between them. This chain's CDR3 is CASSRTGTLRQPQHF. The DNA of the CDR3 is TGTGCCAGCAGTCGTACAGGGACCCTGAGACAGCCCCAGCATTTT.

The V gene is TRBV2, the J gene TRBJ2-2; 11 bases agree with TRBD2. Per the germline V gene, CDR1 is SNHLY and CDR2 is FYNNEI. The CDR3 spans 17 residues. V lost 5 bases to trimming and J lost 3 bases; unmatched junction nucleotides: 8. The chain's CDR3 is CASSSTLAGGHTGELFF. CDR3 coding DNA: TGTGCCAGCAGTTCTACCCTAGCGGGGGGCCACACCGGGGAGCTGTTTTTT.

This chain uses TRBV4-1 with TRBJ1-1; D might be TRBD1 (5 bases). V lost 3 bases, J lost 6 bases, and 17 bases lay in between. Germline lookup yields CDR1 MGHRA and CDR2 YSYEKL. The CDR3 covers 15 residues. The CDR3 here is CASSHPQQGFPEAFF. CDR3 nucleotide sequence: TGCGCCAGCAGCCACCCTCAGCAGGGATTCCCTGAAGCTTTCTTT.

The rearrangement joins TRBV24-1 to TRBJ2-1; no firm D call. Germline CDR1 and CDR2: KGHDR and SFDVKD. The CDR3 extends over 13 amino acids. Trimming cost V 4 bases and J 6 bases, with 9 bases left between them. The CDR3 reads CATSEQASNEQFF. The CDR3 DNA is TGTGCCACCAGTGAGCAGGCCAGCAATGAGCAGTTCTTC.

The rearrangement joins TRBV7-2 to TRBJ1-2; the D is unclear. Per germline, CDR1 SGHTA and CDR2 FQGNSA. The CDR3 has 16 amino acids. Between the trimmed V and J ends, which lost 1 base and 0 bases, there was a span of 12 bases. The CDR3 sequence is CASSLGASTSNYGYTF. DNA of the CDR3: TGTGCCAGCAGCTTAGGGGCATCCACTTCTAACTATGGCTACACCTTC. The full variable domain, completed using reference TRBV7-2 and TRBJ1-2, is GAGVSQSPSNKVTEKGKDVELRCDPISGHTALYWYRQSLGQGLEFLIYFQGNSAPDKSGLPSDRFSAERTGGSVSTLTIQRTQQEDSAVYLCASSLGASTSNYGYTFGSGTRLTVV.

V and J are TRBV10-3 and TRBJ1-1; 9 nucleotides line up with TRBD1. V lost 10 bases, J lost 12 bases, and 12 bases stayed unmatched. In germline, CDR1 is ENHRY, CDR2 SYGVKD. This CDR3 comprises 12 residues. The CDR3 nucleotides are TGTGCCAGCAACAGTCCGGGACAGGGAACTTTCTTT. Amino acids: CASNSPGQGTFF.

This clone was seen more than once but under ten times. The junction differs from germline at one of its ends, possibly a read error. The chain is built from TRBV18 and TRBJ2-1, with 10 bases matching TRBD2. Germline CDR1 is KGHSH and CDR2 is LQKENI. The length of the CDR3 is 14 residues. The CDR3 DNA sequence: TGTGCCAGCTCACCATCAGGGCTAGCGGGGGAGCCCATCTTC. This codes for CASSPSGLAGEPIF.

J is TRBJ2-2 and V is TRBV5-1; D not resolved. Deletions cut 4 bases from V and 1 base from J, with 11 bases between. From germline, CDR1 is SGHRS and CDR2 YFSETQ. The CDR3 consists of 15 residues. The DNA of the CDR3 is TGCGCCAGCAGCCGGGTAGCCCTGAACACCGGGGAGCTGTTTTTT. Residues: CASSRVALNTGELFF.

J is TRBJ1-3 and V is TRBV28, with TRBD1 matching 7 bases. The CDR3 contains 12 residues. Per the germline V gene, CDR1 is MDHEN and CDR2 is SYDVKM. The CDR3 loop is CASTGSGNTIYF. The CDR3 DNA is TGTGCATCGACAGGGTCTGGAAACACCATATATTTT.

V gene TRBV5-1 combines with J gene TRBJ2-5; 11 nucleotides match TRBD1. This CDR3 spans 12 amino acids. J lost 7 bases, V lost 9 bases, and 5 bases had no gene match. Germline V lookup: CDR1 SGHRS, CDR2 YFSETQ. CDR3 sequence: CATLGQGATQYF. The DNA for the CDR3 is TGCGCCACCTTAGGACAGGGGGCGACCCAGTACTTC.

This clone has only a few counts. The CDR3 DNA is TGTGCCAGCTCATCCACCGACGAGGGTAACTATGGCTACACCTTC. This codes for CASSSTDEGNYGYTF. This chain uses TRBV18 with TRBJ1-2; D is unclear. V lost 5 bases to trimming and J lost 1 base, with 14 bases between them. CDR3 length: 15 residues. Germline-derived CDR1 and CDR2 are KGHSH and LQKENI.

Here the CDR3 DNA reads TGTGCCAGCAGCCGATGGGACTCGGAAGAGACCCAGTACTTC. Amino acid sequence: CASSRWDSEETQYF. The chain carries TRBV3-1 (or the pseudogene TRBV3-2) and TRBJ2-5; tentative D call: TRBD2 (6 bases). CDR3 length: 14 amino acids. Trimming stripped 4 bases from V and 3 bases from J, with 12 bases between. Germline CDR1 reads LGHDT; CDR2 reads YNNKEL (reference sequence).

This clone was seen a few times. The CDR3 coding sequence is TGTGCCAGCAGTCCGAGGCTGCATGGCTACACCTTC. Protein sequence: CASSPRLHGYTF. The J gene is TRBJ1-2, the V gene TRBV6-5; D remains ambiguous. The CDR3 runs to 12 residues. Looked up from germline, CDR1 is MNHEY and CDR2 is SVGAGI. Between the trimmed V and J ends, which lost 5 bases and 6 bases, there was a span of 10 bases.

This clone has only a few counts. CDR3 nucleotides: TGTGCCAGCAGTCCCGTGGGCACCAACTTCTATGGCTACACCTTC. This sequence encodes CASSPVGTNFYGYTF. The V gene is TRBV2, the J gene TRBJ1-2; D remains unclear. The ends were cut back, 5 bases at V and 4 bases at J, with 17 bases in the middle. The germline gives CDR1 SNHLY, CDR2 FYNNEI. The CDR3 length is 15 residues.

CDR3 in amino acids: CASSLGQSSNQPQHF. The CDR3 DNA is TGTGCCAGCTCCCTCGGACAGAGTAGCAATCAGCCCCAGCATTTT. The chain recombines TRBV18 with TRBJ1-5, with a weak D call TRBD1 (6 bases). Per germline, CDR1 KGHSH and CDR2 LQKENI. This CDR3 contains 15 residues. Trimming stripped 6 bases from V and 0 bases from J, with 12 bases between.

The V gene is TRBV23-1, the J gene TRBJ2-7; 9 bases line up with TRBD1. TRBV23-1 is identified as an open reading frame with a role that is uncertain. The junction had 6 bases not matched to a gene; V was cut back by 4 bases and J by 2 bases. The CDR3 runs 15 residues. CDR3 coding DNA: TGCGCCAGCAGTCCCGACAGGGGGGTCCCCTACGAGCAGTACTTC. Residues: CASSPDRGVPYEQYF.

The gene calls are TRBV6-5 and TRBJ1-1; 8 nucleotides line up with TRBD1. From germline, CDR1 is MNHEY and CDR2 SVGAGI. V dropped 7 bases and J dropped 5; count of bases not matched to a gene: 6. The CDR3 runs 13 residues. The CDR3 is CASKTGVGTEAFF. DNA for the CDR3: TGTGCCAGCAAGACAGGGGTGGGGACTGAAGCTTTCTTT.

The rearrangement uses TRBV6-4 and TRBJ2-7; D perhaps matches TRBD2 (5 bases). V was pared by 0 bases and J by 0 bases, with 18 bases between. The length of the CDR3 is 18 residues. Germline assignment: CDR1 MRHNA and CDR2 SNTAGT. The CDR3 loop reads CASSDSERRRRGSYEQYV. The DNA of the CDR3 is TGTGCCAGCAGTGACTCCGAACGGCGTCGTCGGGGCTCCTACGAGCAGTACGTC.

This clone came up a few times. The rearrangement joins TRBV28 to TRBJ1-4, with 8 bases identical to TRBD1. Germline CDR1 MDHEN, CDR2 SYDVKM. The CDR3 is 14 amino acids. Unmatched junction bases numbered 8, after V lost 6 bases and J lost 8 bases. The DNA of the CDR3 is TGTGCCAGCAGACCAGACAGGGGCGCGGAAAAACTGTTTTTT. This codes for CASRPDRGAEKLFF.

The chain joins TRBV6-2 or TRBV6-3 to TRBJ1-1, with TRBD1 matching over 8 bases. The CDR3 spans 17 residues. Germline V lookup: CDR1 MNHEY, CDR2 SVGEGT. With V trimmed by 5 bases and J by 1 base, 12 bases remained unmatched. CDR3 DNA: TGTGCCAGCAGTCGCATCGGACAGGGTACACAGAACACTGAAGCTTTCTTT. Translated, it gives CASSRIGQGTQNTEAFF.

CDR3 sequence: CASSEYGGELYGYTF. The CDR3, as DNA: TGTGCCAGCAGTGAATATGGGGGGGAGCTCTATGGCTACACCTTC. The chain combines TRBV25-1 with TRBJ1-2, with D possibly TRBD1 on 5 matching bases. V lost 0 bases and J lost 4, with 12 bases in between. Germline CDR1 is MGHDK and CDR2 is SYGVNS. The CDR3 sequence is 15 residues long.

The chain links TRBV5-4 to TRBJ1-4, with TRBD1 matching over 7 bases. CDR3 length: 15 residues. Germline V gives CDR1 SGHNT, CDR2 YYREEE (reference sequence). V lost 0 bases, J lost 8 bases, and 7 bases stayed unmatched. CDR3 in amino acids: CASSLGQGRVEKLFF. CDR3 nucleotides: TGTGCCAGCAGCTTGGGACAGGGTCGGGTCGAAAAACTGTTTTTT. Filled out from reference TRBV5-4 and TRBJ1-4, the complete variable domain reads ETGVTQSPTHLIKTRGQQVTLRCSSQSGHNTVSWYQQALGQGPQFIFQYYREEENGRGNFPPRFSGLQFPNYSSELNVNALELDDSALYLCASSLGQGRVEKLFFGSGTQLSVL.